The sample holds one count of the clone carrying this T cell receptor beta chain. Its antigen is not identified. The data are from a study of shared clonotypes between healthy human individuals. Study-wide context: CD4 naive and CD4 memory each took three plates per donor, while CD8 naive took two and CD8 memory one.

DNA at around 190 ng, around 30,000 T cell genomes, went into sorted-subset replicate PCRs. The repertoire was sequenced with immunoSEQ multiplex PCR; TCRdb's copy has only in-frame clones and lacks some. The data contain fewer than 3 million clones, just under 95% of them singletons. V was pared by 1 base and J by 2 bases, with 1 base of the junction left unmatched. From germline, CDR1 is SEHNR and CDR2 FQNEAQ (reference sequence). This CDR3 is built from 15 residues. Among the donors, all were Caucasian adults who lived in Nashville, Tennessee. General study findings and limits: Generation probabilities were higher for clonotypes shared across all four sorted-subset donors than for unshared ones.

The TCR was taken from a man aged 18 to 29 in good health. Some clones in this sample may be carry-over from other donors' samples. The V gene is TRBV7-9, the J gene TRBJ2-3, with 9 bases aligning to TRBD1. Sequencing was performed on naive CD4+ T cells from PBMCs. The subset: CD45RA+ positively selected. The DNA for the CDR3 is TGTGCCAGCAGCTTAGGGGACAGGGACACAGATACGCAGTATTTT. Translated, it gives CASSLGDRDTDTQYF. The variable domain in full, with the rest retrieved from reference TRBV7-9 and TRBJ2-3, is DTGVSQNPRHKITKRGQNVTFRCDPISEHNRLYWYRQTLGQGPEFLTYFQNEAQLEKSRLLSDRFSAERPKGSFSTLEIQRTEQGDSAMYLCASSLGDRDTDTQYFGPGTRLTVL.